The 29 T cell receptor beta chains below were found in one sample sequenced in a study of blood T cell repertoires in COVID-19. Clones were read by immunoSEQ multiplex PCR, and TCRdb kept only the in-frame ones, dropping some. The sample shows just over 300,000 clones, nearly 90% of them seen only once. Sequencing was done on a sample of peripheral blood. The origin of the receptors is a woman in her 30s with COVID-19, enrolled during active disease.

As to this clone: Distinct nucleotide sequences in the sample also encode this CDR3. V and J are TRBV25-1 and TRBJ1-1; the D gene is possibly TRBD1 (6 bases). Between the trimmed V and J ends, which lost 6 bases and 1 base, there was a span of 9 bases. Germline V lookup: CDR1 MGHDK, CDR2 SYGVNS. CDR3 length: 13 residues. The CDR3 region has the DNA TGTGCCAGCAGCAGGGGAAGGAACACTGAAGCTTTCTTT. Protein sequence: CASSRGRNTEAFF.

In DNA form, the CDR3 reads TGTGCCAGCTCGAACACAGGGGGTGCAGATACGCAGTATTTT. Translating gives CASSNTGGADTQYF. The chain links TRBV18 to TRBJ2-3; 8 bases align to TRBD1. CDR3 length: 14 residues. The V gene's germline CDR1 is KGHSH and CDR2 LQKENI. The V gene end was trimmed by 6 bases and the J gene end by 4 bases; junction bases not matched to a gene: 6.

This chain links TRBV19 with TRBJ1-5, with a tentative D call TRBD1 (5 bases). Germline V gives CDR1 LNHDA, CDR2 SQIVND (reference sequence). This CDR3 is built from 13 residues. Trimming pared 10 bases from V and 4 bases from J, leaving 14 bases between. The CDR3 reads CATQDGANQPQHF. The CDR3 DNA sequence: TGTGCCACACAGGACGGCGCTAATCAGCCCCAGCATTTT.

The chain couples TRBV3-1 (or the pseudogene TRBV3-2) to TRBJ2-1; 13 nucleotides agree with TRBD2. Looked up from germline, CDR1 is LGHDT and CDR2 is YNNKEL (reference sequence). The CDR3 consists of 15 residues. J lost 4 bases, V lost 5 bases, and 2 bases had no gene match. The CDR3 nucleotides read TGTGCCAGCAGCATACTAGCGGGGGGGTACAATGAGCAGTTCTTC. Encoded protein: CASSILAGGYNEQFF.

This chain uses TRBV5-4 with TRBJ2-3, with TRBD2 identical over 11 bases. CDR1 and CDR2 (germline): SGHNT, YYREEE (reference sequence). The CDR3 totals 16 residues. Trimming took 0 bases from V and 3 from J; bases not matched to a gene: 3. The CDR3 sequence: CASSLVLAGGTDTQYF. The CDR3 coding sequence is TGTGCCAGCAGCTTGGTCCTAGCGGGGGGAACAGATACGCAGTATTTT.

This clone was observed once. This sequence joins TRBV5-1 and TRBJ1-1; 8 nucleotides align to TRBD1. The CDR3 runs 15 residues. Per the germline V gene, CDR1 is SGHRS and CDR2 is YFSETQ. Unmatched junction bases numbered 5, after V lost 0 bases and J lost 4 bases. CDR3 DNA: TGCGCCAGCAGCTTGGCAGGACAGGGCGGCACTGAAGCTTTCTTT. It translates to CASSLAGQGGTEAFF.

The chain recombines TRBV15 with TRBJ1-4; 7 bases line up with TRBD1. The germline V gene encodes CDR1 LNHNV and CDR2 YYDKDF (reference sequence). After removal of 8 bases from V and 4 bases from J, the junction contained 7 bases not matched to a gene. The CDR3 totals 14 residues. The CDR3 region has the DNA TGTGCCACCTCTTCGGACAGGCGTAATGAAAAACTGTTTTTT. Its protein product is CATSSDRRNEKLFF.

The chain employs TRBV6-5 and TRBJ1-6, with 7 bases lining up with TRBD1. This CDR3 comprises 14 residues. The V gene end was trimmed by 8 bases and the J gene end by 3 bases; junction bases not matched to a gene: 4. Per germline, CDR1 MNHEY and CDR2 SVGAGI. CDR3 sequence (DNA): TGTGCCAGCCTACAGGGGATCTATAATTCACCCCTCCACTTT. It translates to CASLQGIYNSPLHF.

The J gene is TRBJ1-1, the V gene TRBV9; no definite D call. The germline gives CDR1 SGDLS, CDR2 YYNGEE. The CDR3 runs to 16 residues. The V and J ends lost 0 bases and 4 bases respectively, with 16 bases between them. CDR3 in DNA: TGTGCCAGCAGCGTAGGAGTCCCCCAGGCAGGCACTGAAGCTTTCTTT. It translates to CASSVGVPQAGTEAFF.

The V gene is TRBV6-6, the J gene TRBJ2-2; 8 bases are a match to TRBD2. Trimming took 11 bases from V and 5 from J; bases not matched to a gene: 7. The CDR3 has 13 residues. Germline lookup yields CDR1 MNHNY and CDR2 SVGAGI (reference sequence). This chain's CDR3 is CAAGGAGTGELFF. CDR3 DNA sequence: TGTGCCGCCGGGGGGGCCGGGACCGGGGAGCTGTTTTTT.

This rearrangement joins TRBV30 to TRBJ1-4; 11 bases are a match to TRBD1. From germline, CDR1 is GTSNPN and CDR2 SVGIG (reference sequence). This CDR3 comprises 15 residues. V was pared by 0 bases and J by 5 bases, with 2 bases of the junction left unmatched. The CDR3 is CAWSVGTGGNEKLFF. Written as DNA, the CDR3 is TGTGCCTGGAGTGTAGGGACAGGGGGAAATGAAAAACTGTTTTTT.

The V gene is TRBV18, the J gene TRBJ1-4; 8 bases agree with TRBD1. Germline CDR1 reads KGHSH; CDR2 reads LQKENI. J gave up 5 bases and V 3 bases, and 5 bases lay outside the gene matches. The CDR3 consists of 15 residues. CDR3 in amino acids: CASSPLQGVNEKLFF. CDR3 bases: TGTGCCAGCTCACCCCTACAGGGGGTCAATGAAAAACTGTTTTTT.

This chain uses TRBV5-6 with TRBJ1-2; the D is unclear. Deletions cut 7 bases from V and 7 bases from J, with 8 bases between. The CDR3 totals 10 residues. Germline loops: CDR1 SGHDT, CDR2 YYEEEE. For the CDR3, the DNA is TGTGCCAGCGGACGGGGTGGCTACACCTTC. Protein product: CASGRGGYTF.

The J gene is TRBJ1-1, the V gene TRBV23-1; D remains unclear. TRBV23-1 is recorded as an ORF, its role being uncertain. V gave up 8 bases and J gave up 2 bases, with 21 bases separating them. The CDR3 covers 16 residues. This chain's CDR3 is CASVLGSRHVNTEAFF. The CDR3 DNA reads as TGCGCCAGCGTGTTGGGGAGCCGACACGTTAACACTGAAGCTTTCTTT.

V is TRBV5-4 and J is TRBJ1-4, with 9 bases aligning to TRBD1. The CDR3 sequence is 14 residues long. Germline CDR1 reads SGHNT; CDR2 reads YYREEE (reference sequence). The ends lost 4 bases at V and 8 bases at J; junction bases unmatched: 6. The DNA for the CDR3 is TGTGCCAGCAGCCCGGACAGGGGTGGCGAAAAACTGTTTTTT. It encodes CASSPDRGGEKLFF.

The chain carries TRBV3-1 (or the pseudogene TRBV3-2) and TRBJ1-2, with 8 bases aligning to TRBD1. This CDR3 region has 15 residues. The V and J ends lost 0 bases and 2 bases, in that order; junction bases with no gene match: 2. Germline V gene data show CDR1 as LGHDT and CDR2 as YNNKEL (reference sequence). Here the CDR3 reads CASSQENRGNYGYTF. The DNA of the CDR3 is TGTGCCAGCAGCCAAGAGAACAGGGGGAACTATGGCTACACCTTC.

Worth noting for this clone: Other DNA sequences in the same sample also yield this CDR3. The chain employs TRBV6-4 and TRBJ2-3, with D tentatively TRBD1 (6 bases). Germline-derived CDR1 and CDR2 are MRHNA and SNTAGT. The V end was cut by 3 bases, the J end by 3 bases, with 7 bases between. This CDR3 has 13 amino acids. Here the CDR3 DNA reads TGTGCCAGCAGTGAACAGGGTACAGATACGCAGTATTTT. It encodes CASSEQGTDTQYF.

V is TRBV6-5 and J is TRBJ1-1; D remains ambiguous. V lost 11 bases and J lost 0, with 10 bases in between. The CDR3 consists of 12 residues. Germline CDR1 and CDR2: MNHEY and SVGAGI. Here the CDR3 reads CAGPLLNTEAFF. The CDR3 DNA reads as TGTGCCGGCCCGTTATTGAACACTGAAGCTTTCTTT.

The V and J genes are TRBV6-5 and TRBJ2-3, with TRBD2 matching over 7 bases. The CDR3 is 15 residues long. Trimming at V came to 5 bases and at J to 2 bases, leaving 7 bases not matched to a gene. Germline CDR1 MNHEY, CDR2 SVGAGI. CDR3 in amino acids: CASSPSGSYTDTQYF. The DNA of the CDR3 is TGTGCCAGCAGTCCTAGCGGTTCCTACACAGATACGCAGTATTTT.

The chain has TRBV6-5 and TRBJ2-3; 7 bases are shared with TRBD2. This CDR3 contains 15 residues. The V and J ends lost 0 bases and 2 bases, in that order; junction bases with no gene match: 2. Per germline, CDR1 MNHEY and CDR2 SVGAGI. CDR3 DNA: TGTGCCAGCAGTTACTCGCGGGGGTTCACAGATACGCAGTATTTT. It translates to CASSYSRGFTDTQYF.

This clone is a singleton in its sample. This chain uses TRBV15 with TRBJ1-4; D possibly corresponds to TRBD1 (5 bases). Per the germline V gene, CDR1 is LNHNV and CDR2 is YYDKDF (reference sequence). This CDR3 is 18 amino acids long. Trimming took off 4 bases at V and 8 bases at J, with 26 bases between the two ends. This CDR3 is CATSTGRGSGVFREKLFF. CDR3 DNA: TGTGCCACCAGCACTGGAAGGGGCTCGGGAGTCTTCCGGGAAAAACTGTTTTTT. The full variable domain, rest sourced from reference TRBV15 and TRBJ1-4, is DAMVIQNPRYQVTQFGKPVTLSCSQTLNHNVMYWYQQKSSQAPKLLFHYYDKDFNNEADTPDNFQSRRPNTSFCFLDIRSPGLGDTAMYLCATSTGRGSGVFREKLFFGSGTQLSVL.

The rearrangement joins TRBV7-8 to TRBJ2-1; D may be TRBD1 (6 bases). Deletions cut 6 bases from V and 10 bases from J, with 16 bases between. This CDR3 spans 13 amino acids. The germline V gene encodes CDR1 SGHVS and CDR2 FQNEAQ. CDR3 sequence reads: CASRPVQGLEQFF. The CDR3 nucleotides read TGTGCCAGCAGACCCGTACAGGGCCTAGAGCAGTTCTTC.

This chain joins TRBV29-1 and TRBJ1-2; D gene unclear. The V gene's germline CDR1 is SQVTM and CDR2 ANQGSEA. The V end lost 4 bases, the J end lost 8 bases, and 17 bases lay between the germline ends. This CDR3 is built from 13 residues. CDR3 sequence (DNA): TGCAGCGTTGCCGTCCGGAGCCTACGGGGCTACACCTTC. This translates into CSVAVRSLRGYTF.

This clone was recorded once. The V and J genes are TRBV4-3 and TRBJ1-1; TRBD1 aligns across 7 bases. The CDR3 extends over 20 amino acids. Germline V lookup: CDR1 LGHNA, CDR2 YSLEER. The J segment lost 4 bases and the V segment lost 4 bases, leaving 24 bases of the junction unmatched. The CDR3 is CASSPVPGGGDFRSSTEAFF. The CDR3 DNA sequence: TGCGCCAGCAGCCCGGTTCCAGGGGGTGGGGACTTTCGCTCCAGCACTGAAGCTTTCTTT.

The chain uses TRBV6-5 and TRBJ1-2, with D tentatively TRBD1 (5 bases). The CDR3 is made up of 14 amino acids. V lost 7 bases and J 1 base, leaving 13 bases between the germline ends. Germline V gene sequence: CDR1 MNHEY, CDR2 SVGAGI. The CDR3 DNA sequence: TGTGCCAGCACCCCGTCCGGGGGTAACTATGGCTACACCTTC. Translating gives CASTPSGGNYGYTF.

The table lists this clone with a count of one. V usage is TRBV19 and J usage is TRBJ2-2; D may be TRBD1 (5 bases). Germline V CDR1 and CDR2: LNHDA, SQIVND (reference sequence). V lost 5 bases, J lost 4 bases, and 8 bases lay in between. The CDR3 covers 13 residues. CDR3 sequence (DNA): TGTGCCAGTAGTCCAGGGTCCACCGGGGAGCTGTTTTTT. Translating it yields CASSPGSTGELFF. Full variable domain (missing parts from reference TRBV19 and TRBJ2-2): DGGITQSPKYLFRKEGQNVTLSCEQNLNHDAMYWYRQDPGQGLRLIYYSQIVNDFQKGDIAEGYSVSREKKESFPLTVTSAQKNPTAFYLCASSPGSTGELFFGEGSRLTVL.

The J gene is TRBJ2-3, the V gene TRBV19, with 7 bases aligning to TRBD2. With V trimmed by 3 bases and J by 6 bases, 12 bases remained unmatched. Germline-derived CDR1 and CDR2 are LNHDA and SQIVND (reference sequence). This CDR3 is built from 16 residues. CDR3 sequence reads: CASSMDGSGLGDTQYF. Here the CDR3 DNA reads TGTGCCAGTAGTATGGATGGTAGCGGGCTGGGGGATACGCAGTATTTT.

The chain's CDR3 is CASSLQGSSGANVLTF. Written as DNA, the CDR3 is TGTGCCAGCTCGCTACAGGGGAGCTCTGGGGCCAACGTCCTGACTTTC. The genes are TRBV18 and TRBJ2-6; 7 nucleotides line up with TRBD1. Unmatched junction bases numbered 5, after V lost 6 bases and J lost 0 bases. The CDR3 extends over 16 amino acids. The germline V gene has CDR1 KGHSH and CDR2 LQKENI.

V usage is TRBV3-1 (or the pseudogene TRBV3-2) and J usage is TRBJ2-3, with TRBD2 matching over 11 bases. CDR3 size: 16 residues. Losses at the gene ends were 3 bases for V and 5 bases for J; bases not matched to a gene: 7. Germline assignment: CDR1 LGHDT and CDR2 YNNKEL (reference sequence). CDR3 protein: CASSHGLAGGQDTQYF. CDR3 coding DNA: TGTGCCAGCAGCCATGGATTAGCGGGGGGGCAAGATACGCAGTATTTT.